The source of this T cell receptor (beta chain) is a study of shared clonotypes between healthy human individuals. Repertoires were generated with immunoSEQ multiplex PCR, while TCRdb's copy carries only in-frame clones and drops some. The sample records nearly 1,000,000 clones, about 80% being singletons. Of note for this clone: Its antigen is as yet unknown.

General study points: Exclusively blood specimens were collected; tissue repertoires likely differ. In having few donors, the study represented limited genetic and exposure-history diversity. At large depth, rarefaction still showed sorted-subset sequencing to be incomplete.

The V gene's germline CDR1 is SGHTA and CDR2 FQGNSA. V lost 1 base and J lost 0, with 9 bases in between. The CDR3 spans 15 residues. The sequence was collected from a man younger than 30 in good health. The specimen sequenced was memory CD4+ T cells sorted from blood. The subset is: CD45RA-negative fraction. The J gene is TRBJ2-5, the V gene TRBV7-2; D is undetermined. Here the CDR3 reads CASSLGGRYQETQYF. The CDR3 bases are TGTGCCAGCAGCTTAGGGGGTCGTTACCAAGAGACCCAGTACTTC. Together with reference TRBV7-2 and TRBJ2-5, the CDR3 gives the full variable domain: GAGVSQSPSNKVTEKGKDVELRCDPISGHTALYWYRQSLGQGLEFLIYFQGNSAPDKSGLPSDRFSAERTGGSVSTLTIQRTQQEDSAVYLCASSLGGRYQETQYFGPGTRLLVL.